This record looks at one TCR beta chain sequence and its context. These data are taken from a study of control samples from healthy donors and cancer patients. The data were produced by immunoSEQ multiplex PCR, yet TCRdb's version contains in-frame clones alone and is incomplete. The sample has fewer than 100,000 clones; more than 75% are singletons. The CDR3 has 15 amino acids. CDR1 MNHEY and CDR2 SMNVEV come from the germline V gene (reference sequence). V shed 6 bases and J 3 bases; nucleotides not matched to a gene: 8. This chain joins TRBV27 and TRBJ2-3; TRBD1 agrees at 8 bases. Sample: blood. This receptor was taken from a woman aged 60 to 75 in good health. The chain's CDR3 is CASRGWQGATDTQYF. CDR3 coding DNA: TGTGCCAGCAGGGGGTGGCAGGGGGCAACAGATACGCAGTATTTT.